The entry that follows covers one TCR beta chain sequence. This specimen comes from a study of blood T cell repertoires in COVID-19. Study details: T cells, B-cell-depleted T cells, or PBMCs supplied cDNA or gDNA.

This CDR3 is built from 12 residues. Between the trimmed V and J ends, which lost 1 base and 8 bases, there was a span of 8 bases. This table comes from immunoSEQ multiplex PCR, and its TCRdb copy is limited to in-frame clones, with some not included. The sample consists of approximately 140,000 clones, approximately 86% of them appearing once. Sequenced input: peripheral blood. This TCR derives from a woman in her fifties or sixties with active or convalescent COVID-19. V and J are TRBV12-3 or TRBV12-4 and TRBJ1-2; unclear D gene. The CDR3 nucleotides read TGTGCCAGCAGTTTAGAATGGCGGGGCTACACCTTC. Amino acid sequence: CASSLEWRGYTF.